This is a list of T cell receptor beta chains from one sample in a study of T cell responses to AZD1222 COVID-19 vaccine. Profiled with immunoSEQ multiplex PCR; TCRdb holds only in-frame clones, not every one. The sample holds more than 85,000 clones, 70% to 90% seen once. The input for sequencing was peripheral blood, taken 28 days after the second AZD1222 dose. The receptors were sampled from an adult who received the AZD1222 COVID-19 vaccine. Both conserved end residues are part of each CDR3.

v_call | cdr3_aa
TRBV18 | CASSSSEGAYEQYF
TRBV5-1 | CASSLETGYTGELFF
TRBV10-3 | CAISAAENQPQHF
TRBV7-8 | CASRGSSGELSPYNEQFF
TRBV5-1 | CASSFEGGNQPQHF
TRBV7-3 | CASSLFSGEGYGYTF
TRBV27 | CASSSPGLGEKLFF
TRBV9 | CASSSSGTSYGYTF
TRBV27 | CASSLSGGGPYEQYF
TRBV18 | CASSPNLGTGGRNEQFF
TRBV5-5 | CASSFGTGANEQFF
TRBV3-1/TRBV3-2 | CASGPWGPGNQPQHF
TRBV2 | CASRQDGSSYNEQFF
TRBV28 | CASSLMGYEQYF
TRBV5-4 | CASSRRTGDHTEAFF
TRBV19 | CASRKGSLNTEAFF
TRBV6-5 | CASSYSSGTLGGYTF
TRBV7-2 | CASSLNDAAGFYEQYF
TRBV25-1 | CASSESAGPNSPLHF
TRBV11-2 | CASNYRQGFYEQYF
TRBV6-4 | CASRRQPENTEAFF
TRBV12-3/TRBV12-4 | CASSRQENTEAFF